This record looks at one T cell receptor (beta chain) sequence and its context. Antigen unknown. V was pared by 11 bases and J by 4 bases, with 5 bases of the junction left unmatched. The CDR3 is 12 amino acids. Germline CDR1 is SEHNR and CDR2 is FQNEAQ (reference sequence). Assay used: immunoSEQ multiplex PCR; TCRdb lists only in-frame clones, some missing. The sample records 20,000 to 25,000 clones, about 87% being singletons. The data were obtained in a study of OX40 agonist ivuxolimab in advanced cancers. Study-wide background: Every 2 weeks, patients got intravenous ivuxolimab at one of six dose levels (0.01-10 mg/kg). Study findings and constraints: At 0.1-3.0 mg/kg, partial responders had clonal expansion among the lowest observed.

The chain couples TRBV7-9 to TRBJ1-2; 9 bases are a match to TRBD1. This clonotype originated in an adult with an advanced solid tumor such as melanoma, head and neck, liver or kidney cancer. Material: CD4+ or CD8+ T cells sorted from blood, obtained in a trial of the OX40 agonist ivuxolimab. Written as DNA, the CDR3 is TGTGCCTTACAGGGGGCGAGCTATGGCTACACCTTC. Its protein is CALQGASYGYTF.